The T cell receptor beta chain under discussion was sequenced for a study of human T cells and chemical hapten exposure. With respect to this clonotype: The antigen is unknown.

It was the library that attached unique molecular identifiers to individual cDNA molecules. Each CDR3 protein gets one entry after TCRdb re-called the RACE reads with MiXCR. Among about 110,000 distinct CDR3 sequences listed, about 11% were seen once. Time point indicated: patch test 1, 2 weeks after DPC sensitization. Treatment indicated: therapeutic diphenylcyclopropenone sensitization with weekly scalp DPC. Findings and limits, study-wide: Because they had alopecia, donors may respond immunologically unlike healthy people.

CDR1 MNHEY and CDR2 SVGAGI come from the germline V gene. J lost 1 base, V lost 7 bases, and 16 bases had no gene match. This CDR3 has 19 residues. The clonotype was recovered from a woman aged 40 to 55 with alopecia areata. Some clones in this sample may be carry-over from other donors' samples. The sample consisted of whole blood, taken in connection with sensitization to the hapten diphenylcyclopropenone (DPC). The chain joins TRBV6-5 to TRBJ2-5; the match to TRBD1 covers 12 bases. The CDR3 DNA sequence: TGTGCCAGCACCCCCTTTCGGGGACAGGGGGCCCGGGGCCAAGAGACCCAGTACTTC. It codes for CASTPFRGQGARGQETQYF.